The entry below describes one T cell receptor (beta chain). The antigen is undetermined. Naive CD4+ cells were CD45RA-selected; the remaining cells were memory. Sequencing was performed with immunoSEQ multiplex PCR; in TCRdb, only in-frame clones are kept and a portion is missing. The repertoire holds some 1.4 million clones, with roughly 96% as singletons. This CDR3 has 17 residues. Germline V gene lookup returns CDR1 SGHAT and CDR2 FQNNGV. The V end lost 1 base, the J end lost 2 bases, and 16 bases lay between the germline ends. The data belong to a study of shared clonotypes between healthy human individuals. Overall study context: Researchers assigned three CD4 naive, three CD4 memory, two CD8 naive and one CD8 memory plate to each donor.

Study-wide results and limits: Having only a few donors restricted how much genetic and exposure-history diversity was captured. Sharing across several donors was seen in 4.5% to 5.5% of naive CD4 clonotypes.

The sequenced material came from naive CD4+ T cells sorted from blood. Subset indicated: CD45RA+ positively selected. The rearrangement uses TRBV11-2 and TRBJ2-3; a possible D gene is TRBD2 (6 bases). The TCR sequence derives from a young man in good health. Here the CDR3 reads CASSLGLGGGNTDTQYF. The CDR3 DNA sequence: TGTGCCAGCAGCTTAGGCCTGGGGGGAGGAAACACAGATACGCAGTATTTT.